The 19 T cell receptor beta chains below all came from one sample that was sequenced in a study of control samples from healthy donors and cancer patients. Profiling relied on immunoSEQ multiplex PCR, and the TCRdb table lists in-frame clones only, not all of them. The table lists around 75,000 clones, 85% to 95% of them singletons. Sequencing used blood. These TCRs come from a woman aged 55-70 years in good health.

This chain joins TRBV28 and TRBJ2-7; possibly TRBD2 for D (6 bases). V lost 1 base, J lost 9 bases, and 19 bases lay in between. There are 15 residues in the CDR3. The V gene's germline CDR1 is MDHEN and CDR2 SYDVKM. CDR3: CASSLSGGKVSWQYF. CDR3 nucleotide sequence: TGTGCCAGCAGTTTATCTGGCGGGAAGGTCTCGTGGCAGTACTTC.

The chain combines TRBV7-2 with TRBJ2-2; 7 bases are shared with TRBD2. CDR3 size: 15 residues. Germline CDR1 and CDR2: SGHTA and FQGNSA. J was trimmed by 6 bases and V by 2 bases; bases with no gene match: 6. The CDR3 nucleotides are TGTGCCAGCAGCTTATATTTTGCGGGAGCCGGGGAGCTGTTTTTT. It is translated as CASSLYFAGAGELFF. Drawing the rest from reference TRBV7-2 and TRBJ2-2, the complete variable domain is GAGVSQSPSNKVTEKGKDVELRCDPISGHTALYWYRQSLGQGLEFLIYFQGNSAPDKSGLPSDRFSAERTGGSVSTLTIQRTQQEDSAVYLCASSLYFAGAGELFFGEGSRLTVL.

V is TRBV28 and J is TRBJ1-5; 10 bases align to TRBD1. The CDR3 runs to 14 residues. V lost 5 bases, J lost 4 bases, and 2 bases stayed unmatched. Germline V gives CDR1 MDHEN, CDR2 SYDVKM. The CDR3 coding sequence is TGTGCCAGCAGTAAGGGACAGGGGAATCAGCCCCAGCATTTT. The encoded protein is CASSKGQGNQPQHF.

The genes are TRBV4-2 and TRBJ2-5; the match to TRBD2 covers 10 bases. CDR3 length: 19 amino acids. V dropped 3 bases and J dropped 0; count of bases not matched to a gene: 13. CDR1 and CDR2 from the germline V gene are LGHNA and YNFKEQ. The CDR3 coding sequence is TGTGCCAGCAGCCAGGGTTTCGGACTAGCGGCAGGGAACCAAGAGACCCAGTACTTC. Translating gives CASSQGFGLAAGNQETQYF.

The chain is built from TRBV28 and TRBJ1-2, with 8 nucleotides matching TRBD1. Germline V CDR1 and CDR2: MDHEN, SYDVKM. The CDR3 has 14 amino acids. Unmatched junction bases numbered 6, after V lost 7 bases and J lost 2 bases. The CDR3 is CASTPGGSNYGYTF. The CDR3 bases are TGTGCCAGCACTCCAGGGGGCTCAAACTATGGCTACACCTTC.

This chain joins TRBV10-1 and TRBJ2-5; D perhaps matches TRBD2 (5 bases). The CDR3 runs to 15 residues. Germline V gene lookup returns CDR1 WNHNN and CDR2 SYGVQD (reference sequence). The V and J ends lost 3 bases and 0 bases respectively, with 11 bases between them. CDR3 region: CASSDSHGDQETQYF. CDR3 nucleotides: TGCGCCAGCAGTGACTCCCACGGGGACCAAGAGACCCAGTACTTC.

CDR3: CASSYLMDSYNEKLFF. As DNA, the CDR3 is TGTGCCAGCAGTTACTTGATGGACAGTTATAATGAAAAACTGTTTTTT. The chain combines TRBV6-6 with TRBJ1-4; the D gene is possibly TRBD1 (6 bases). Deletions cut 1 base from V and 4 bases from J, with 13 bases between. This CDR3 comprises 16 residues. Per germline, CDR1 MNHNY and CDR2 SVGAGI (reference sequence).

The CDR3 is CAWEEGNQPQHF. The CDR3 nucleotides are TGTGCCTGGGAAGAGGGCAATCAGCCCCAGCATTTT. The chain carries TRBV30 and TRBJ1-5; D gene unclear. The CDR3 is 12 residues long. The V gene's germline CDR1 is GTSNPN and CDR2 SVGIG (reference sequence). Trimming removed 5 bases at V and 2 bases at J, with 7 bases between.

This clone was recorded once. The V gene is TRBV6-5, the J gene TRBJ1-1; D is unclear. Trimming took 6 bases from V and 0 from J, leaving 8 bases between them. Looked up from germline, CDR1 is MNHEY and CDR2 is SVGAGI. There are 13 residues in the CDR3. The CDR3 reads CASSPNMNTEAFF. The CDR3 DNA reads as TGTGCCAGCAGCCCCAACATGAACACTGAAGCTTTCTTT.

V gene TRBV7-2 combines with J gene TRBJ1-1; D unresolved. The CDR3 covers 13 residues. CDR1 is SGHTA, CDR2 FQGNSA, per germline. Trimming pared 1 base from V and 4 bases from J, leaving 7 bases between. CDR3 in DNA: TGTGCCAGCAGCTTAGGCGGGAGCACTGAAGCTTTCTTT. Its translation: CASSLGGSTEAFF. Full variable domain (remainder filled in from reference TRBV7-2 and TRBJ1-1): GAGVSQSPSNKVTEKGKDVELRCDPISGHTALYWYRQSLGQGLEFLIYFQGNSAPDKSGLPSDRFSAERTGGSVSTLTIQRTQQEDSAVYLCASSLGGSTEAFFGQGTRLTVV.

The chain recombines TRBV30 with TRBJ2-1, with 10 bases fitting TRBD2. The trim removed 3 bases at V and 7 bases at J, leaving 3 bases unmatched. This CDR3 has 13 amino acids. The germline CDR1 and CDR2 sequences are GTSNPN and SVGIG (reference sequence). DNA for the CDR3: TGTGCCTGGAGACTAGCGGGAAGGAATGAGCAGTTCTTC. As protein: CAWRLAGRNEQFF. The entire variable domain, with the rest obtained from reference TRBV30 and TRBJ2-1, is as follows: SQTIHQWPATLVQPVGSPLSLECTVEGTSNPNLYWYRQAAGRGLQLLFYSVGIGQISSEVPQNLSASRPQDRQFILSSKKLLLSDSGFYLCAWRLAGRNEQFFGPGTRLTVL.

This clone came up once. This chain joins TRBV7-9 and TRBJ2-7, with D unclear. V lost 4 bases, J lost 2 bases, and 9 bases lay in between. The CDR3 is 13 amino acids. The germline V gene encodes CDR1 SEHNR and CDR2 FQNEAQ (reference sequence). The CDR3, as DNA: TGTGCCAGCAGCTCCCGCTCCACCTACGAGCAGTACTTC. Protein sequence: CASSSRSTYEQYF.

V usage is TRBV28 and J usage is TRBJ1-2, with 7 bases identical to TRBD1. This CDR3 region has 16 residues. Germline trimming cut 3 bases from V and 4 bases from J; bases unmatched to any gene: 11. CDR1 is MDHEN, CDR2 SYDVKM, per germline. The CDR3 DNA reads as TGTGCCAGCAGTTTTGGGGGACAGAATAGAGGCTATGGCTACACCTTC. This gives the protein CASSFGGQNRGYGYTF.

This rearrangement joins TRBV5-5 to TRBJ1-1; TRBD1 agrees at 7 bases. Germline CDR1 is SGHKS and CDR2 is YYEKEE (reference sequence). The CDR3 runs 14 residues. J lost 5 bases, V lost 4 bases, and 8 bases had no gene match. CDR3 in DNA: TGTGCCAGCAGCCCCTACAGGGGAGGTACTGAAGCTTTCTTT. Its translation is CASSPYRGGTEAFF.

V is TRBV18 and J is TRBJ2-7, with no clear D. Germline CDR1 KGHSH, CDR2 LQKENI. The CDR3 covers 14 residues. V was shortened by 0 bases and J by 1 base, with 7 bases between the two germline ends. The CDR3 region has the DNA TGTGCCAGCTCACCACCTTATGGTTCCTACGAGCAGTACTTC. Amino acid sequence: CASSPPYGSYEQYF.

The chain has TRBV19 and TRBJ2-1, with 9 bases that match TRBD2. The J segment lost 6 bases and the V segment lost 10 bases, leaving 10 bases of the junction unmatched. The CDR3 runs to 14 residues. The germline gives CDR1 LNHDA, CDR2 SQIVND (reference sequence). The CDR3 sequence is CATREREVPNEQFF. The CDR3 DNA is TGTGCCACCAGGGAGCGGGAGGTCCCCAATGAGCAGTTCTTC. The complete variable domain, with remaining parts taken from reference TRBV19 and TRBJ2-1, reads DGGITQSPKYLFRKEGQNVTLSCEQNLNHDAMYWYRQDPGQGLRLIYYSQIVNDFQKGDIAEGYSVSREKKESFPLTVTSAQKNPTAFYLCATREREVPNEQFFGPGTRLTVL.

The V gene is TRBV6-5, the J gene TRBJ2-2; D might be TRBD1 or TRBD2, each matching 5 bases. Looked up from germline, CDR1 is MNHEY and CDR2 is SVGAGI. CDR3 length: 13 amino acids. Trimming cost V 2 bases and J 6 bases, with 7 bases left between them. CDR3 nucleotides: TGTGCCAGCAGTTACGGGGGTCCCGGGGAGCTGTTTTTT. It translates to CASSYGGPGELFF.

This chain uses TRBV5-4 with TRBJ2-1, with TRBD1 identical over 7 bases. V dropped 2 bases and J dropped 9; count of bases not matched to a gene: 5. This CDR3 is built from 13 residues. The germline V gene encodes CDR1 SGHNT and CDR2 YYREEE (reference sequence). The CDR3 loop reads CASSLSGGTEQFF. CDR3 sequence (DNA): TGTGCCAGCAGCTTATCAGGGGGAACTGAGCAGTTCTTC.

The CDR3 DNA reads as TGTGCCAGCATCGACAATAAGCTGAAGCCCCAGCATTTT. Translated: CASIDNKLKPQHF. This chain connects TRBV28 to TRBJ1-5; unclear D gene. The V end was cut by 7 bases, the J end by 8 bases, with 15 bases between. Germline V gene sequence: CDR1 MDHEN, CDR2 SYDVKM. The CDR3 has 13 residues.